The TCR beta chain described here comes from a study of CD8 T cells in Susac syndrome. Details on this clonotype: Its antigen is unidentified.

The study's findings and limits: The TCR sequencing and HLA analysis in the study involved a relatively small number of individuals, as the study acknowledged.

When the RNA was reverse transcribed, random hexamers were used with an input of roughly 0.5 to 1 ug. TCR beta CDR3 was amplified by immunoSEQ multiplex PCR. This amplification extended across 54 Vbeta and 13 Jbeta segments. TCRdb processed the immunoSEQ multiplex PCR reads anew with MiXCR; each CDR3 protein has one entry. The data hold some 95,000 distinct CDR3 sequences, with roughly 91% observed a single time. CD8+ and CD4+ blood T cells underwent TCR beta sequencing. Germline values: CDR1 LNHDA, CDR2 SQIVND (reference sequence). The CDR3 is 16 residues long. Trimming took 4 bases from V and 3 from J, leaving 15 bases between them.

This clonotype was obtained from a human donor in good health. Sequencing was performed on CD8+ T cells from PBMCs. This chain connects TRBV19 to TRBJ2-2; D not resolved. The DNA of the CDR3 is TGTGCCAGTAGTAGCTCTGGAATATGGGACACCGGGGAGCTGTTTTTT. Its protein product is CASSSSGIWDTGELFF.